A single sample gave rise to the 9 T cell receptor beta chains below, sequenced in a study of blood T cell repertoires in COVID-19. Profiled with immunoSEQ multiplex PCR; TCRdb holds only in-frame clones, not every one. The sample consists of roughly 130,000 clones, approximately 80% of them appearing once. What was sequenced was PBMCs or T cells enriched from blood (not recorded which). The receptors were gathered from a man between 50 and 59 years old who had recovered from COVID-19.

V is TRBV19 and J is TRBJ1-1, with D perhaps matching TRBD1 (5 bases). The CDR3 consists of 11 residues. Germline values: CDR1 LNHDA, CDR2 SQIVND (reference sequence). The V and J ends lost 9 bases and 10 bases respectively, with 15 bases between them. As DNA, the CDR3 is TGTGCCAGCCGGCGTTTGGGACTAGCTTTCTTT. As protein: CASRRLGLAFF.

Points on this clone: One end of the junction is discordant with germline, which a read error may explain. The J gene is TRBJ2-1, the V gene TRBV7-3, with 9 positions matching TRBD2. CDR3 length: 14 amino acids. In germline, CDR1 is SGHTA, CDR2 FQGTGA. CDR3 region: CASSWGGGASEQFF. The CDR3 region has the DNA TGCGCCAGCAGCTGGGGCGGGGGGGCCAGTGAGCAGTTCTTC.

The gene calls are TRBV7-2 and TRBJ1-5; 8 nucleotides agree with TRBD1. The CDR3 spans 15 residues. Germline CDR1 SGHTA, CDR2 FQGNSA. V lost 2 bases to trimming and J lost 7 bases; unmatched junction nucleotides: 7. The DNA of the CDR3 is TGTGCCAGCAGCTTAAACCAGGGGGCGAGGCAGCCCCAGCATTTT. Amino acids: CASSLNQGARQPQHF.

The CDR3 bases are TGTGCCAGCAGCCAAGGGTACAGGTTTGGCTACACCTTC. Translated: CASSQGYRFGYTF. J is TRBJ1-2 and V is TRBV14; D possibly corresponds to TRBD1 (5 bases). The CDR3 has 13 amino acids. From germline, CDR1 is SGHDN and CDR2 FVKESK. V was pared by 1 base and J by 7 bases, with 10 bases between.

The chain combines TRBV6-5 with TRBJ2-7; TRBD1 agrees at 7 bases. The germline V gene has CDR1 MNHEY and CDR2 SVGAGI. The CDR3 is 14 amino acids. The trim removed 8 bases at V and 2 bases at J, leaving 9 bases unmatched. CDR3 in amino acids: CASLSRTGTYEQYF. Written as DNA, the CDR3 is TGTGCCAGCCTTTCCAGGACAGGAACCTACGAGCAGTACTTC.

This clone was recorded a few times. The gene calls are TRBV10-3 and TRBJ1-2; D may be TRBD1 (5 bases). Germline loops: CDR1 ENHRY, CDR2 SYGVKD. The CDR3 sequence is 12 residues long. Trimming stripped 6 bases from V and 8 bases from J, with 13 bases between. The CDR3 DNA reads as TGTGCCATCAGCCGGGACTCTTGGGGCTACACCTTC. This gives the protein CAISRDSWGYTF.

The V call is TRBV7-9, the J call TRBJ1-2; TRBD1 agrees at 10 bases. V gave up 4 bases and J gave up 4 bases; unmatched junction bases: 12. Germline lookup yields CDR1 SEHNR and CDR2 FQNEAQ (reference sequence). The CDR3 is 17 residues long. CDR3 nucleotides: TGTGCCAGCAGCTCCCGAGCCGGACAGGGGGGAGGCTATGGCTACACCTTC. Translated, it gives CASSSRAGQGGGYGYTF.

CDR3 sequence: CASSLNSGSQETQYF. CDR3 nucleotides: TGCGCCAGCAGCCTGAATTCGGGATCGCAAGAGACCCAGTACTTC. The rearrangement links TRBV5-1 to TRBJ2-5; D perhaps matches TRBD2 (5 bases). The germline V gene has CDR1 SGHRS and CDR2 YFSETQ. This CDR3 region has 15 residues. Trimming took off 4 bases at V and 2 bases at J, with 15 bases between the two ends.

The sample holds one count of this clone. The chain joins TRBV13 to TRBJ1-4, with D unclear. Germline CDR1 and CDR2: PRHDT and FYEKMQ (reference sequence). The CDR3 has 14 residues. The V end was cut by 3 bases, the J end by 6 bases, with 11 bases between. In nucleotides, the CDR3 is TGTGCCAGCAGCTTTTCCGGGAGAGATGAAAAACTGTTTTTT. Translating gives CASSFSGRDEKLFF.